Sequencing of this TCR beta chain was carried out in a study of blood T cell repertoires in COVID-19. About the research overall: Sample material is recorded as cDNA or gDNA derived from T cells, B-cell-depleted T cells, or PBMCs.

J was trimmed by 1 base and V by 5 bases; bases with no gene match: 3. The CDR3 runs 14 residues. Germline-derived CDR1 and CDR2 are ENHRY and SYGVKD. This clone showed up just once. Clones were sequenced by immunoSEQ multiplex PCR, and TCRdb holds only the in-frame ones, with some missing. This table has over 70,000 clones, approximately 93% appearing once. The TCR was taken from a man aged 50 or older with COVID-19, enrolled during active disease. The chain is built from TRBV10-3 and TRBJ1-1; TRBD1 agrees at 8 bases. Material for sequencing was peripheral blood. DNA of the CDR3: TGTGCCATCAGTCTACAGGGGGGGAACACTGAAGCTTTCTTT. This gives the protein CAISLQGGNTEAFF.